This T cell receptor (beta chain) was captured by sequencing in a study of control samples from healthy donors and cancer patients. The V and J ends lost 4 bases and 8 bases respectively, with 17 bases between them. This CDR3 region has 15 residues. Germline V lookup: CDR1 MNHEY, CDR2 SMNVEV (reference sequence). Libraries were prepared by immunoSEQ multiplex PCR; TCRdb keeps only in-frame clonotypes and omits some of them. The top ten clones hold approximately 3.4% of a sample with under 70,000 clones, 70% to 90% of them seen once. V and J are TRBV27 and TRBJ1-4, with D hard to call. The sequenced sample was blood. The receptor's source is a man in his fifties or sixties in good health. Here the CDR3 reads CASSSKTLGREKLFF. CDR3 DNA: TGTGCCAGCAGTTCAAAGACACTCGGACGCGAAAAACTGTTTTTT.